A selection of T cell receptor beta chains follows, all from one sample in a study of beta chain features in type 1 diabetes. The data were produced by immunoSEQ multiplex PCR, yet TCRdb's version contains in-frame clones alone and is incomplete. The sample consists of a few hundred thousand clones, 10% to 15% of them appearing once. The sample comprised naive CD4+ T cells from blood. The receptors derive from a man aged 18 to 30 in good health. Both conserved end residues are part of each CDR3. D genes are given only for firm matches. Size tells how often a clone was seen (once, few, many) or the class of an expanded clone, and some rows leave it out.

V	size	D	J	CDR3	DNA
TRBV7-2	-	-	TRBJ1-5	CASSLTGFNQPQHF	TGTGCCAGCAGCCTAACAGGGTTCAATCAGCCCCAGCATTTT
TRBV2	few	-	TRBJ1-2	CASSDRGRDYGYTF	TGTGCCAGCAGTGACAGGGGTAGAGACTATGGCTACACCTTC
TRBV30	-	-	TRBJ1-2	CAWSSTGFYGYTF	TGTGCCTGGAGTTCAACAGGGTTCTATGGCTACACCTTC
TRBV18	-	-	TRBJ1-5	CASSPESGSNQPQHF	TGTGCCAGCTCACCAGAATCCGGGAGCAATCAGCCCCAGCATTTT
TRBV6-5	-	-	TRBJ2-5	CASSYSRETQYF	TGTGCCAGCAGTTACTCCCGGGAGACCCAGTACTTC
TRBV28	few	TRBD1	TRBJ2-7	CASSLPPGQGYEQYF	TGTGCCAGCAGTTTGCCCCCAGGACAGGGCTACGAGCAGTACTTC
TRBV20-1	few	-	TRBJ2-7	CSAQTWYEQYF	TGCAGTGCTCAAACTTGGTACGAGCAGTACTTC
TRBV7-9	few	TRBD1	TRBJ1-1	CASSTDPGQPAFF	TGTGCCAGCAGCACCGACCCGGGACAGCCAGCTTTCTTT
TRBV6-6	-	TRBD1	TRBJ1-1	CASSSSHTGGAEAFF	TGTGCCAGCAGTTCTTCCCATACAGGGGGCGCGGAAGCTTTCTTT
TRBV18	few	TRBD1	TRBJ2-5	CASSPGQVGETQYF	TGTGCCAGCTCACCTGGACAGGTTGGGGAGACCCAGTACTTC
TRBV23-1	-	TRBD2	TRBJ2-7	CASSLWEGTTSSYEQYF	TGCGCCAGCAGTCTCTGGGAAGGGACTACGTCAAGCTACGAGCAGTACTTC
TRBV7-3	-	-	TRBJ2-1	CASSPEGGGRSREQFF	TGTGCCAGCAGCCCTGAGGGCGGGGGCCGATCCAGAGAGCAGTTCTTC
TRBV2	few	-	TRBJ1-2	CASSGGNSGLGGYTF	TGTGCCAGCAGTGGAGGGAACTCGGGTTTGGGTGGCTACACCTTC
TRBV7-3	-	TRBD2	TRBJ2-7	CASSPGTSKYEQYF	TGTGCCAGCAGTCCCGGGACTAGCAAGTACGAGCAGTACTTC
TRBV4-1	-	-	TRBJ1-1	CASSQERTEAFF	TGCGCCAGCAGCCAAGAGAGGACTGAAGCTTTCTTT
TRBV7-9	-	-	TRBJ2-3	CASSSRGVSTQYF	TGTGCCAGCAGCTCACGCGGAGTTAGTACGCAGTATTTT
TRBV2	few	TRBD1	TRBJ1-5	CASSLGDRVKIGQPQHF	TGTGCCAGCAGTTTAGGAGACAGGGTGAAGATCGGTCAGCCCCAGCATTTT
TRBV7-3	few	TRBD2	TRBJ2-2	CASSASGGTGELFF	TGTGCCAGCAGCGCGAGCGGGGGCACCGGGGAGCTGTTTTTT
TRBV14	-	-	TRBJ1-2	CASSQVAGKGYTF	TGTGCCAGCAGCCAAGTGGCCGGGAAGGGCTACACCTTC
TRBV7-9	-	TRBD1	TRBJ1-6	CASSRTGTGINSPLHF	TGCGCCAGCAGCCGCACCGGGACAGGGATAAATTCACCCCTCCACTTT
TRBV4-2	-	-	TRBJ2-3	CASSQGHSTDTQYF	TGTGCCAGCAGCCAAGGACATAGCACAGATACGCAGTATTTT
TRBV30	-	-	TRBJ1-4	CAWSVQGFREKLFF	TGTGCCTGGAGTGTACAGGGCTTCCGGGAAAAACTGTTTTTT
TRBV19	-	-	TRBJ1-1	CASSFGGREAFF	TGTGCCAGTAGTTTCGGCGGGCGGGAGGCTTTCTTT
TRBV27	few	-	TRBJ2-6	CASSLWGAGANVLTF	TGTGCCAGCAGTTTATGGGGGGCTGGGGCCAACGTCCTGACTTTC
TRBV29-1	-	TRBD1	TRBJ1-1	CSVAGGNTEAFF	TGCAGCGTTGCAGGGGGGAACACTGAAGCTTTCTTT